These T cell receptor beta chains were read from a single sample in a study of T cell responses to AZD1222 COVID-19 vaccine. Sequenced by immunoSEQ multiplex PCR; TCRdb stores in-frame clones only, minus some. The table has fewer than 130,000 clones, about four fifths seen once. The input for sequencing was peripheral blood, taken on day 0 of AZD1222 vaccination. The source is an adult in good health. Each CDR3 is given with its conserved first and last residue. The order of the fields is V gene, D gene, clone size, J gene, CDR3 DNA, CDR3 protein. A D gene is named only where the DNA matches it firmly. Some rows mark clone size as missing; the rest say once, few, many or name a class of expanded clone.

V: TRBV19; D: .; size: .; J: TRBJ1-1; DNA: TGTGCCAGTAGTATGGGGACCGCGAACACTGAAGCTTTCTTT; CDR3: CASSMGTANTEAFF
V: TRBV19; D: .; size: .; J: TRBJ2-1; DNA: TGTGCCAGTAATAGCGAGTTGTACAATGAGCAGTTCTTC; CDR3: CASNSELYNEQFF
V: TRBV6-2/TRBV6-3; D: TRBD1; size: .; J: TRBJ1-2; DNA: TGTGCCAGCACCCCAGGGACAGGGAAAGCTAACTATGGCTACACCTTC; CDR3: CASTPGTGKANYGYTF
V: TRBV18; D: TRBD2; size: .; J: TRBJ2-3; DNA: TGTGCCAGCTCACGGACTAGCGGGGGTGCAGATACGCAGTATTTT; CDR3: CASSRTSGGADTQYF
V: TRBV27; D: .; size: once; J: TRBJ1-1; DNA: TGTGCCAGCAGTTCCCGACCGAACACTGAAGCTTTCTTT; CDR3: CASSSRPNTEAFF
V: TRBV24-1; D: .; size: .; J: TRBJ2-7; DNA: TGTGCCACCAGTGATTCCCGGACAGCCCCGCTCGGAAGAATGTACTTC; CDR3: CATSDSRTAPLGRMYF
V: TRBV14; D: TRBD1; size: once; J: TRBJ2-5; DNA: TGTGCCAGCAGCCAACCCGGGACAGGTAGTCGGGAGACCCAGTACTTC; CDR3: CASSQPGTGSRETQYF
V: TRBV24-1; D: .; size: .; J: TRBJ2-3; DNA: TGTGCCACCAGTGGGACTAGCACAGATACGCAGTATTTT; CDR3: CATSGTSTDTQYF
V: TRBV9; D: .; size: .; J: TRBJ2-3; DNA: TGTGCCAGCAGCGTAGTTGGCGGATTTCAAGATACGCAGTATTTT; CDR3: CASSVVGGFQDTQYF
V: TRBV28; D: .; size: .; J: TRBJ2-3; DNA: TGTGCCAGCAACAAAAGAGGGCAGGGGACGGATACGCAGTATTTT; CDR3: CASNKRGQGTDTQYF
V: TRBV28; D: .; size: .; J: TRBJ1-2; DNA: TGTGCCAGCAGTCAGGGGAGATCCTATGGCTACACCTTC; CDR3: CASSQGRSYGYTF
V: TRBV30; D: .; size: .; J: TRBJ1-6; DNA: TGTGCCTGGAGTGTACGGGAGAGCTCCTATAATTCACCCCTCCACTTT; CDR3: CAWSVRESSYNSPLHF
V: TRBV28; D: TRBD1; size: .; J: TRBJ1-5; DNA: TGTGCCAGCAGTCCCCTCTCAGGGGGCGGTCAGCCCCAGCATTTT; CDR3: CASSPLSGGGQPQHF
V: TRBV18; D: .; size: .; J: TRBJ1-5; DNA: TGTGCCAGCTCACCACAAGTCGCGCGGGGCCAGCCCCAGCATTTT; CDR3: CASSPQVARGQPQHF
V: TRBV2; D: .; size: many; J: TRBJ1-1; DNA: TGTGCCAGCAGGTTGAATATGAACACTGAAGCTTTCTTT; CDR3: CASRLNMNTEAFF
V: TRBV5-1; D: .; size: .; J: TRBJ2-7; DNA: TGCGCCAGCAGCATGGGGGATTTCGACTACGAGCAGTACTTC; CDR3: CASSMGDFDYEQYF
V: TRBV10-3; D: .; size: .; J: TRBJ1-1; DNA: TGTGCCATCAGTGCCGGGACGGCGAACACTGAAGCTTTCTTT; CDR3: CAISAGTANTEAFF
V: TRBV7-9; D: TRBD1; size: .; J: TRBJ2-1; DNA: TGTGCCAGCAGCATCGGACAGGGCATAAGCTCCTACAATGAGCAGTTCTTC; CDR3: CASSIGQGISSYNEQFF
V: TRBV24-1; D: .; size: .; J: TRBJ2-1; DNA: TGTGCCACCAGTCCCCAGGATGCCTACAATGAGCAGTTCTTC; CDR3: CATSPQDAYNEQFF
V: TRBV19; D: .; size: few; J: TRBJ2-1; DNA: TGTGCCAGTACCAAGAAATCCAAGTCCAATGAGCAGTTCTTC; CDR3: CASTKKSKSNEQFF
V: TRBV6-5; D: .; size: .; J: TRBJ2-7; DNA: TGTGCCAGCAGTTACGGCCCGGGCGTACAATACGAGCAGTACTTC; CDR3: CASSYGPGVQYEQYF
V: TRBV28; D: .; size: .; J: TRBJ2-6; DNA: TGTGCCAGCACTACCTCTGGGGCCAACGTCCTGACTTTC; CDR3: CASTTSGANVLTF
V: TRBV2; D: TRBD2; size: .; J: TRBJ2-1; DNA: TGTGCCAGCAAAGGGCCGGGGGGGGACAATGAGCAGTTCTTC; CDR3: CASKGPGGDNEQFF
V: TRBV27; D: .; size: .; J: TRBJ1-1; DNA: TGTGCCAGCACCTCCGATCTAGCGAACACTGAAGCTTTCTTT; CDR3: CASTSDLANTEAFF
V: TRBV7-2; D: .; size: once; J: TRBJ2-3; DNA: TGTGCCAGCAGCTTAGGGGCCGGGAAGAATAGAGATACGCAGTATTTT; CDR3: CASSLGAGKNRDTQYF
V: TRBV3-1/TRBV3-2; D: TRBD2; size: few; J: TRBJ2-1; DNA: TGTGCCAGCACCTCCGGGGGGGCGATGAACAATGAGCAGTTCTTC; CDR3: CASTSGGAMNNEQFF
V: TRBV30; D: .; size: .; J: TRBJ1-5; DNA: TGTGCCTGGAGTCTACAGGGAAATCAGCCCCAGCATTTT; CDR3: CAWSLQGNQPQHF
V: TRBV30; D: .; size: .; J: TRBJ1-4; DNA: TGTGCCTGGAGTGATACAACTAATGAAAAACTGTTTTTT; CDR3: CAWSDTTNEKLFF
V: TRBV28; D: .; size: .; J: TRBJ2-5; DNA: TGTGCCAGCAGTCCAGGACCGGGACCCGGGGAGACCCAGTACTTC; CDR3: CASSPGPGPGETQYF
V: TRBV4-1; D: .; size: .; J: TRBJ2-7; DNA: TGCGCCAGCAGCCCCCTGGGGAGTGGTTTGTCCTACGAGCAGTACTTC; CDR3: CASSPLGSGLSYEQYF
V: TRBV7-8; D: .; size: .; J: TRBJ1-3; DNA: TGTGCCAGCAGCTTAGAGGGCACCCGAAACACCATATATTTT; CDR3: CASSLEGTRNTIYF
V: TRBV9; D: .; size: .; J: TRBJ1-6; DNA: TGTGCCAGCAGCGGGACCCTAACGGGAAATTCACCCCTCCACTTT; CDR3: CASSGTLTGNSPLHF
V: TRBV7-9; D: TRBD1; size: .; J: TRBJ1-1; DNA: TGTGCCAGCAGCTCACCGGGACAGGGGAGGGGAATGAACACTGAAGCTTTCTTT; CDR3: CASSSPGQGRGMNTEAFF
V: TRBV9; D: .; size: once; J: TRBJ1-4; DNA: TGTGCCAGCAGCTTTCGGGACACTGTTAATGAAAAACTGTTTTTT; CDR3: CASSFRDTVNEKLFF
V: TRBV9; D: .; size: .; J: TRBJ2-3; DNA: TGTGCCAGCAGCGTAGTAGCAAGGGGGACAGATACGCAGTATTTT; CDR3: CASSVVARGTDTQYF
V: TRBV19; D: .; size: .; J: TRBJ1-3; DNA: TGTGCCAGTAGCTTCCGAAACACCATATATTTT; CDR3: CASSFRNTIYF
V: TRBV7-2; D: .; size: .; J: TRBJ1-2; DNA: TGTGCCAGCAGCTTAGCCAGAAATAAGGATGGCTACACCTTC; CDR3: CASSLARNKDGYTF
V: TRBV6-2/TRBV6-3; D: .; size: .; J: TRBJ1-2; DNA: TGTGCCAGCAGTTACTTTGACCTGGGGGGCTACACCTTC; CDR3: CASSYFDLGGYTF
V: TRBV14; D: .; size: .; J: TRBJ2-2; DNA: TGTGCCAGCAGCCAAGTATCGGCAGGGGAGATCGGGGAGCTGTTTTTT; CDR3: CASSQVSAGEIGELFF
V: TRBV3-1/TRBV3-2; D: .; size: .; J: TRBJ2-7; DNA: TGTGCCAGCAGCCAGAGGGGAAACGGGTACGAGCAGTACTTC; CDR3: CASSQRGNGYEQYF
V: TRBV6-6; D: .; size: .; J: TRBJ2-7; DNA: TGTGCCAGCAGCCTAGGGACCGGCGGGCAGTACTTC; CDR3: CASSLGTGGQYF
V: TRBV7-2; D: .; size: .; J: TRBJ1-5; DNA: TGTGCCAGCAGCCCCAGGGTAGATAGCAATCAGCCCCAGCATTTT; CDR3: CASSPRVDSNQPQHF
V: TRBV28; D: TRBD1; size: .; J: TRBJ1-1; DNA: TGTGCCAGCAGTCCGATGACAGGGATGAACACTGAAGCTTTCTTT; CDR3: CASSPMTGMNTEAFF
V: TRBV9; D: .; size: .; J: TRBJ2-2; DNA: TGTGCCAGCAGCGTCCGAAGATTCACCGGGGAGCTGTTTTTT; CDR3: CASSVRRFTGELFF
V: TRBV9; D: .; size: once; J: TRBJ1-6; DNA: TGTGCCAGCAGCGCCGAACAAGAGGAGAGTTCACCCCTCCACTTT; CDR3: CASSAEQEESSPLHF
V: TRBV4-1; D: .; size: once; J: TRBJ1-4; DNA: TGCGCCAGCAGCCAAAGGGCGGAATCATTTAATGAAAAACTGTTTTTT; CDR3: CASSQRAESFNEKLFF
V: TRBV7-2; D: .; size: once; J: TRBJ1-4; DNA: TGTGCCAGCAGCTTAGGGCAGGCCCGGGAAAAACTGTTTTTT; CDR3: CASSLGQAREKLFF
V: TRBV11-2; D: .; size: .; J: TRBJ2-2; DNA: TGTGCCAGCAGCTTAGATCTTCACGGGGGAGCGAACACCGGGGAGCTGTTTTTT; CDR3: CASSLDLHGGANTGELFF
V: TRBV6-1; D: TRBD1; size: .; J: TRBJ1-1; DNA: TGTGCCAGCAGTGGTACACCGGGACAGGTATTAATGAACACTGAAGCTTTCTTT; CDR3: CASSGTPGQVLMNTEAFF
V: TRBV3-1/TRBV3-2; D: TRBD1; size: .; J: TRBJ1-2; DNA: TGTGCCAGCAGCCTAAGACCGGGACAGGGGGCCCTTGGCTACACCTTC; CDR3: CASSLRPGQGALGYTF
V: TRBV2; D: .; size: once; J: TRBJ2-6; DNA: TGTGCCAGCAACAAAGGGGCCAACGTCCTGACTTTC; CDR3: CASNKGANVLTF
V: TRBV11-2; D: TRBD2; size: .; J: TRBJ2-7; DNA: TGTGCCAGCAGCTTAAGCGGGATATACGAGCAGTACTTC; CDR3: CASSLSGIYEQYF
V: TRBV6-2/TRBV6-3; D: TRBD1; size: .; J: TRBJ1-2; DNA: TGTGCCAGCAGTCCCCCGGGACAGCGCTATGGCTACACCTTC; CDR3: CASSPPGQRYGYTF
V: TRBV10-1; D: TRBD1; size: .; J: TRBJ1-2; DNA: TGCGCCAGCAGTGAGTATGGACAGGGAGCGGTTCTGGGTGGCTACACCTTC; CDR3: CASSEYGQGAVLGGYTF
V: TRBV18; D: TRBD1; size: once; J: TRBJ1-4; DNA: TGTGCCAGCTCACCGTTGGGACAGGGAAGCGAAAAACTGTTTTTT; CDR3: CASSPLGQGSEKLFF
V: TRBV19; D: .; size: .; J: TRBJ1-5; DNA: TGTGCCAGCAGAGGGGAGGGCAATCAGCCCCAGCATTTT; CDR3: CASRGEGNQPQHF
V: TRBV5-4; D: TRBD2; size: .; J: TRBJ2-1; DNA: TGTGCCAGCAGCCCAAGACTAGCGGGAGGAAACAATGAGCAGTTCTTC; CDR3: CASSPRLAGGNNEQFF